Below are 16 T cell receptor beta chains sequenced from a single sample in a study of cytomegalovirus exposure and HLA in healthy donors. The PCR was carried out with 60 Vbeta primers and 13 Jbeta primers. Repertoires were generated with immunoSEQ multiplex PCR, while TCRdb's copy carries only in-frame clones and drops some. The sample records roughly 160,000 clones, approximately 74% being singletons. The sample was PBMCs. The receptors stem from a woman aged 25 to 39 in good health and CMV-seronegative.

The chain uses TRBV7-9 and TRBJ1-3, with D perhaps matching TRBD1 (5 bases). With 5 bases removed from V and 13 bases from J, the gap between germline ends came to 30 bases. CDR3 length: 17 residues. Germline V gene data show CDR1 as SEHNR and CDR2 as FQNEAQ (reference sequence). The CDR3 sequence is CASSAGQGDLWKRGIYF. CDR3 sequence (DNA): TGTGCCAGCAGCGCAGGGCAGGGTGATCTCTGGAAACGGGGGATATATTTT.

The chain links TRBV19 to TRBJ1-2, with D possibly matching TRBD1 (6 bases). Germline V lookup: CDR1 LNHDA, CDR2 SQIVND (reference sequence). This CDR3 is built from 12 residues. With 5 bases removed from V and 8 bases from J, the gap between germline ends came to 12 bases. The CDR3: CASSPGEGGYTF. CDR3 DNA sequence: TGTGCCAGTAGTCCAGGGGAAGGGGGCTACACCTTC.

This CDR3 reads CASSNRQGNNEQFF. As DNA, the CDR3 is TGTGCCAGCAGTAACCGACAGGGGAATAATGAGCAGTTCTTC. The chain is built from TRBV7-6 and TRBJ2-1, with TRBD1 identical over 8 bases. The CDR3 spans 14 residues. The V segment lost 6 bases and the J segment 7 bases; nucleotides outside the gene matches: 8. CDR1 is SGHVS, CDR2 FNYEAQ, per germline.

This clone occurred a few times. The chain joins TRBV7-2 to TRBJ1-5; 7 nucleotides match TRBD1. The CDR3 loop spans 16 amino acids. The V gene end was trimmed by 4 bases and the J gene end by 1 base; junction bases not matched to a gene: 7. The V gene's germline CDR1 is SGHTA and CDR2 FQGNSA. CDR3 DNA sequence: TGTGCCAGCAGCTCAGAACAGGGGCCGAGCAATCAGCCCCAGCATTTT. Translated, it gives CASSSEQGPSNQPQHF.

The chain uses TRBV28 and TRBJ1-5, with D possibly being TRBD1 (6 bases). CDR1 and CDR2 (germline): MDHEN, SYDVKM. The CDR3 is 14 amino acids. Trimming pared 6 bases from V and 4 bases from J, leaving 13 bases between. Here the CDR3 DNA reads TGTGCCAGCAGCCACCCGGGACAAAATCAGCCCCAGCATTTT. This encodes CASSHPGQNQPQHF.

This chain joins TRBV7-9 and TRBJ2-7, with D tentatively TRBD2 (5 bases). The germline CDR1 and CDR2 sequences are SEHNR and FQNEAQ (reference sequence). This CDR3 has 14 residues. Trimming shortened V by 7 bases and J by 5 bases, and 18 bases separated the two germline ends. As DNA, the CDR3 is TGTGCCAGCACCCTCGGGGTCTGGGGTAACGAGCAGTACTTC. Its translation: CASTLGVWGNEQYF.

The genes are TRBV5-6 and TRBJ2-7; tentatively, D is TRBD2 (6 bases). CDR3 length: 15 residues. Germline CDR1 reads SGHDT; CDR2 reads YYEEEE. Trimming shortened V by 3 bases and J by 3 bases, and 16 bases separated the two germline ends. The chain's CDR3 is CASSSLEGRIYEQYF. Here the CDR3 DNA reads TGTGCCAGCAGCTCCCTGGAGGGGAGGATCTACGAGCAGTACTTC. Full variable domain (missing parts from reference TRBV5-6 and TRBJ2-7): DAGVTQSPTHLIKTRGQQVTLRCSPKSGHDTVSWYQQALGQGPQFIFQYYEEEERQRGNFPDRFSGHQFPNYSSELNVNALLLGDSALYLCASSSLEGRIYEQYFGPGTRLTVT.

The rearrangement uses TRBV4-3 and TRBJ2-3; D gene unclear. The CDR3 length is 16 residues. Germline assignment: CDR1 LGHNA and CDR2 YSLEER. V dropped 0 bases and J dropped 3 bases, with 13 bases sitting between them. CDR3 bases: TGCGCCAGCAGCCAAGAAGGAGATCCCCGTACAGATACGCAGTATTTT. This translates into CASSQEGDPRTDTQYF.

The chain carries TRBV5-1 and TRBJ2-3, with D possibly being TRBD2 (8 bases). CDR1 is SGHRS, CDR2 YFSETQ, per germline. This CDR3 has 19 amino acids. V was cut by 5 bases and J by 4 bases, with 29 bases left in between. CDR3 nucleotides: TGCGCCAGCAGGTTCGCCCGGGAGGGGGCGGAGAGGGGTGCAGATACGCAGTATTTT. Protein product: CASRFAREGAERGADTQYF.

This clone was picked up a small number of times. In nucleotides, the CDR3 is TGTGCCAGCAGCTCAACTTACAGGGATGAGCAGTTCTTC. Protein product: CASSSTYRDEQFF. The chain links TRBV7-3 to TRBJ2-1; D may be TRBD1 (6 bases). Germline lookup yields CDR1 SGHTA and CDR2 FQGTGA. Trimming removed 4 bases from V and 8 bases from J, with 12 bases in between. The CDR3 totals 13 residues. The whole variable domain, remainder taken from reference TRBV7-3 and TRBJ2-1, is GAGVSQTPSNKVTEKGKYVELRCDPISGHTALYWYRQSLGQGPEFLIYFQGTGAADDSGLPNDRFFAVRPEGSVSTLKIQRTERGDSAVYLCASSSTYRDEQFFGPGTRLTVL.

This clone was counted a few times. The V call is TRBV28, the J call TRBJ1-6, with 7 nucleotides matching TRBD1. V shed 5 bases and J 8 bases; nucleotides not matched to a gene: 6. CDR3 size: 14 residues. The germline V gene encodes CDR1 MDHEN and CDR2 SYDVKM. The CDR3 is CASSRTGRHSPLHF. The CDR3 DNA follows: TGTGCCAGCAGTCGGACAGGTCGGCATTCACCCCTCCACTTT.

J is TRBJ2-1 and V is TRBV15; 9 nucleotides line up with TRBD1. This CDR3 spans 17 amino acids. The J segment lost 4 bases and the V segment lost 5 bases, leaving 12 bases of the junction unmatched. Germline-derived CDR1 and CDR2 are LNHNV and YYDKDF (reference sequence). The CDR3 DNA reads as TGTGCCACCAGCCAGACCCTTATAGGACAGGGGTACAATGAGCAGTTCTTC. Translating gives CATSQTLIGQGYNEQFF.

The V call is TRBV7-9, the J call TRBJ1-4, with TRBD1 as a possible D gene (5 bases). The length of the CDR3 is 15 residues. Between the trimmed V and J ends, which lost 5 bases and 4 bases, there was a span of 14 bases. In germline, CDR1 is SEHNR, CDR2 FQNEAQ (reference sequence). The CDR3, as DNA: TGTGCCAGCAGCAGAGGGGAGGGAGGTAATGAAAAACTGTTTTTT. As protein: CASSRGEGGNEKLFF.

The chain recombines TRBV28 with TRBJ2-3; 9 bases match TRBD1. CDR1 is MDHEN, CDR2 SYDVKM, per germline. The CDR3 runs to 18 residues. Trimming took 6 bases from V and 1 from J; bases not matched to a gene: 14. Written as DNA, the CDR3 is TGTGCCAGCAGCCCTAGCCCGGGACAGGGTGGTGGCACAGATACGCAGTATTTT. Translation gives CASSPSPGQGGGTDTQYF.

V usage is TRBV18 and J usage is TRBJ1-2; no firm D call. There are 12 residues in the CDR3. Germline CDR1 and CDR2: KGHSH and LQKENI. The ends were cut back, 3 bases at V and 9 bases at J, with 11 bases in the middle. In nucleotides, the CDR3 is TGTGCCAGCTCACCTCAGGAAGACAGCTACACCTTC. It specifies CASSPQEDSYTF.

This clone was seen a few times. The V call is TRBV19, the J call TRBJ1-2; D remains ambiguous. Deletions cut 3 bases from V and 2 bases from J, with 10 bases between. Germline loops: CDR1 LNHDA, CDR2 SQIVND (reference sequence). This CDR3 contains 14 residues. The DNA of the CDR3 is TGTGCCAGTAGTATCCAATCTATGAACTATGGCTACACCTTC. It is translated as CASSIQSMNYGYTF.